This TCR beta chain was recorded in a study of blood T cell repertoires in COVID-19 (TCRdb year 2020). Regarding the research as a whole: The collaborator samples originated in the United States, Italy and Spain and spanned the acute and convalescent phases of COVID-19. A freely available public database, intended as a resource for researchers studying the immune response to SARS-CoV-2, is where the repertoires were released. Where HLA class I and class II types were available, the types were taken from metadata supplied by the sample provider, not from assay-based typing. The samples were drawn from the first 160 participants of the ongoing ImmuneRACE study and from 1,254 subjects provided by 6 global collaborators. The prospective study material was composed of cDNA or gDNA derived from T cells, B-cell-depleted T cells, or PBMCs. Subjects who had been exposed to COVID-19, were actively infected with it, or had recovered from it provided the deeply sampled blood TCRbeta repertoires that made up the dataset. A de-identified subject ID, COVID-19 status, age in years and sex were almost always included in the sample metadata. Findings and caveats that apply to the study as a whole: Clinical and demographic metadata were provided uncurated, with the amount varying by source and participant.

Collaborating institutions collected whole blood in K2EDTA tubes following their own protocols. For TCRbeta analysis, collaborators shipped samples as frozen whole blood, isolated PBMCs, or DNA extracted from either of those sample types. For this clone: The antigen it binds to is not known. Per-base qualities were not stored, and no clone one base away is much larger.

The immunoSEQ Assay, a bias-controlled multiplex PCR, was used to amplify TCRbeta CDR3 regions from genomic DNA. Processing in the source paper ran as follows. The number of nucleated cells in each sample was estimated by amplification of reference gene primers within the assay. To quantify the absolute abundance of each unique TCRbeta CDR3 rearrangement, sequence reads were collapsed and filtered. For each sample, productive Simpson clonality was calculated as the square root of Simpson's diversity index across productive rearrangements. In TCRdb, the immuneACCESS table is reduced to in-frame sequences with V and J assigned. These tables do not hold every clone; where another copy was compared, an unresolved V gene accounts for under half, and the others remain unexplained. V and J calls and clone size are those listed in that table; D and trimming were worked out from the DNA. This sample holds roughly 390,000 clones; around 84% were observed only once. The ten largest clones capture 3.5% to 4% of the sample.

The germline V gene sets CDR1 to SGHTS and CDR2 to YDEGEE. From V the trimming removes 0 bases and from J it removes 5 bases, while the gene matches leave 9 bases of the junction unaccounted for. Counted from cysteine to phenylalanine, this CDR3 has 16 amino acids. Just the 48-base CDR3 DNA is kept, in frame starting at base 1. The TCR originated in a woman younger than 30 with acute or convalescent COVID-19. This receptor chain uses TRBV5-8 and TRBJ1-2, with 8 bases matching TRBD1. Sequencing used peripheral blood. The CDR3 corresponds to CASSLVRGQGAYGYTF. The DNA sequence is TGTGCCAGCAGCTTGGTCCGTGGCCAGGGGGCTTATGGCTACACCTTC.